The 4 T cell receptor beta chains below were found in one sample sequenced in a study of CD8 T cells in ankylosing spondylitis. TCRdb independently ran MiXCR on the 5' RACE reads; one entry per CDR3 protein. The table includes about 35,000 distinct CDR3 sequences, about a tenth detected once. The material sequenced was blood, either unsorted or a sorted T cell fraction (not recorded which). The receptors derive from a male donor with ankylosing spondylitis or in good health (not recorded which).

This clonotype was recorded at least ten times. The gene calls are TRBV5-6 and TRBJ2-7; 8 nucleotides agree with TRBD1. Trimming cost V 4 bases and J 2 bases; bases outside gene matches: 5. Germline V lookup: CDR1 SGHDT, CDR2 YYEEEE. This CDR3 contains 14 residues. CDR3: CASSVGQVTYEQYF. The CDR3 DNA follows: TGTGCCAGCAGCGTGGGACAGGTTACCTACGAGCAGTACTTC.

The chain uses TRBV29-1 and TRBJ2-7; TRBD2 agrees at 11 bases. V trimming: 7 bases; J trimming: 5 bases; junction bases outside the gene matches: 10. The CDR3 runs 14 residues. Germline V gene lookup returns CDR1 SQVTM and CDR2 ANQGSEA. Here the CDR3 reads CSAGSGTSGDEQYF. Written as DNA, the CDR3 is TGCAGCGCCGGATCGGGGACTAGCGGTGACGAGCAGTACTTC.

This clonotype was observed a handful of times. The rearrangement links TRBV29-1 to TRBJ1-2; 12 positions match TRBD1. There are 14 residues in the CDR3. V shed 5 bases and J 4 bases; nucleotides not matched to a gene: 5. Germline CDR1 SQVTM, CDR2 ANQGSEA. CDR3 sequence reads: CSVPGTGGSYGYTF. In nucleotides, the CDR3 is TGCAGCGTTCCTGGGACAGGGGGCAGCTATGGCTACACCTTC. The full variable domain, in which reference TRBV29-1 and TRBJ1-2 provide the parts outside the CDR3, is SAVISQKPSRDICQRGTSLTIQCQVDSQVTMMFWYRQQPGQSLTLIATANQGSEATYESGFVIDKFPISRPNLTFSTLTVSNMSPEDSSIYLCSVPGTGGSYGYTFGSGTRLTVV.

This clonotype was recorded many times. The chain has TRBV28 and TRBJ2-7; D is unclear. Between the trimmed V and J ends, which lost 2 bases and 3 bases, there was a span of 5 bases. Germline lookup yields CDR1 MDHEN and CDR2 SYDVKM. The CDR3 consists of 12 residues. CDR3 sequence: CASSLGVYEQYF. CDR3 coding DNA: TGTGCCAGCAGTTTAGGAGTCTACGAGCAGTACTTC.